These 4 T cell receptor beta chains originate from one sample sequenced in a study of cytomegalovirus exposure and HLA in healthy donors. PCR used 60 Vbeta primers and 13 Jbeta primers. The table came from immunoSEQ multiplex PCR; TCRdb's copy has only in-frame clones and leaves some out. This sample has around 140,000 clones, with more than 70% found just once. The sequencing input was PBMCs. These receptors all come from a woman aged 55-69 years in good health and CMV-seronegative.

This chain joins TRBV10-1 and TRBJ2-7; D is uncertain. V dropped 5 bases and J dropped 4 bases, with 15 bases sitting between them. There are 14 residues in the CDR3. CDR1 WNHNN and CDR2 SYGVQD come from the germline V gene (reference sequence). CDR3 in DNA: TGCGCCAGCAGTCCCTCGCCAGGCCTTTACGAGCAGTACTTC. This sequence encodes CASSPSPGLYEQYF.

This clone was observed a few times. The chain combines TRBV28 with TRBJ1-2, with TRBD1 identical over 9 bases. The CDR3 runs 16 residues. The V segment lost 6 bases and the J segment 0 bases; nucleotides outside the gene matches: 8. The germline V gene has CDR1 MDHEN and CDR2 SYDVKM. CDR3 nucleotide sequence: TGTGCCAGCAGGAACCCGGACAGGGGAGCTAACTATGGCTACACCTTC. Amino acids: CASRNPDRGANYGYTF.

As DNA, the CDR3 is TGCAGCACCGGGACAGTCTATGGCTACACCTTC. Protein product: CSTGTVYGYTF. The chain joins TRBV29-1 to TRBJ1-2; 7 bases are a match to TRBD1. Germline V lookup: CDR1 SQVTM, CDR2 ANQGSEA. The J segment lost 4 bases and the V segment lost 8 bases, leaving 4 bases of the junction unmatched. The CDR3 consists of 11 residues. Together with reference TRBV29-1 and TRBJ1-2, the CDR3 gives the full variable domain: SAVISQKPSRDICQRGTSLTIQCQVDSQVTMMFWYRQQPGQSLTLIATANQGSEATYESGFVIDKFPISRPNLTFSTLTVSNMSPEDSSIYLCSTGTVYGYTFGSGTRLTVV.

This clone was recorded a few times. The chain combines TRBV7-7 with TRBJ2-7, with 8 bases lining up with TRBD1. From germline, CDR1 is SSHAT and CDR2 FNYEAQ (reference sequence). The J segment lost 7 bases and the V segment lost 5 bases, leaving 13 bases of the junction unmatched. CDR3 length: 15 residues. Here the CDR3 DNA reads TGTGCCAGCAGCCCTTGGGACAGGAGGGTTTGGGAGCAGTACTTC. It yields the protein CASSPWDRRVWEQYF.